The T cell receptor (beta chain) under discussion was sequenced for a study of cytomegalovirus exposure and HLA in healthy donors (dated by TCRdb to 2016 to 2017). For context, the study as a whole: An earlier analysis of several hundred of the donors reported approximately 300 Gb of sequence data and 100 million to 120 million unique TCR beta sequences obtained from about 170 million T cells. In addition to the first cohort of roughly 700 subjects, a separate validation cohort of about 120 different subjects was used. Every discovery cohort repertoire had been produced on one sequencing platform. Because of strong linkage in the cohort, four to six DR-DQ haplotypes were treated as single units for association and clustering. HLA typing included class I and class II loci at four-digit resolution. The study profiled the T cell repertoires of 550 to 700 subjects by immunosequencing and related them to cytomegalovirus serostatus. In a later analysis, previously published TCR beta repertoires from 666 donors were re-analyzed and high-resolution HLA genotyping was added so that TCR occurrence patterns could be studied. The aim of the study was to test whether cataloging public T cell receptors could identify signatures of past pathogen exposure. The genetic ancestry cluster associated with self-reported Caucasian donors included over 65% of the approximately 410 genotyped donors. Rather than using new phenotypic data, the later analysis identified candidate immune exposures from TCR beta sequences and from how often those sequences occurred across donors. An earlier analysis of 587 of the donors applied high-throughput TCR beta sequencing to assess whether each TCR beta V gene segment acted as functional or pseudogenic. The number of donors typed differed by locus, with 629-630 for A, B, C, DRB1 and DQB1, 522 for DQA1, 600 to 610 for DPA1, and 400 to 490 for DPB1. In a later genetic analysis, genome-wide SNP genotypes for about three fifths of the 666 donors were used, and that subset was treated as a discovery cohort. The study combined high-throughput TCR immunosequencing, statistical association of individual TCRs with disease status, and machine learning to predict cytomegalovirus infection status. Across some 400 genotyped donors of the cohort, an average of approximately 220,000 unique TCR beta nucleotide sequences per donor were sequenced, and approximately 17% of those sequences were non-productive. An early release that covered approximately 600 HLA-typed donors contained 300 to 350 gigabases of sequencing data and 65 million to 100 million unique TCR sequences. Donor age, sex, ethnicity and CMV serostatus were compiled together with the repertoire data. General findings and caveats noted by the study authors: HLA typing was unavailable for some donors at each locus, so association tests used only the typed subset. A later analysis associated roughly 17,000 TCR beta sequences with specific HLA alleles at a false discovery rate of 0.05. Immune exposure information for the cohort was limited to CMV serostatus. The study listed 150 to 200 TCR beta chains as associated with cytomegalovirus. Assigning TCR associations to individual alleles was difficult when HLA alleles, especially DR and DQ, strongly co-occurred. In a later genetic analysis, a missense DCLRE1C variant was associated with V-gene and J-gene trimming of TCR beta chains, and the association was replicated in an independent cohort. The cohort was sequenced for TCR beta chains only, and without alpha or paired-chain data the features that could be detected were limited. A cluster of highly shared sequence variants was judged likely to represent a technical artifact of the sequencing pipeline. A later analysis found that TCR association rates varied across HLA loci, with DRB1 alleles showing the most associated TCRs and HLA-C alleles the fewest. A later analysis found that HLA-associated TCR beta chains were more clonally expanded and had lower generation probabilities than equally common non-associated chains. Most TCR sequences were observed very rarely across donors, whereas some public TCRs were present in many individuals. Approximately 18 rarely observed V segments, including chromosome 9 orphons, were excluded from the earlier analysis of a few hundred of the donors because counts were too low. A few of the identified cytomegalovirus-associated TCR beta chains were confirmed in vitro to be specific for cytomegalovirus antigens. Roughly uniform sequencing depth across donors was assumed in presence/absence analyses, although this assumption may not hold. The authors suggested that the approach could potentially be extended to other disease states and immunological phenotypes. Several of the top co-occurrence clusters appeared to be linked to parvovirus B19, influenza, CMV and Epstein-Barr virus, according to a later analysis. In an earlier analysis of fewer than 750 of the donors, most TCR beta V segments were observed in productive rearrangements about 90% or about 30% of the time, broadly matching IMGT annotations. A later genetic analysis reported fewer N-insertions in productive TCRs among donors in an Asian-associated ancestry cluster than the roughly 620-donor mean. Correlated functional status among segregating V segments might reflect linkage disequilibrium, but an unknown experimental factor could not be ruled out. According to a later analysis, most CMV-associated TCR beta chains appeared to be HLA-restricted, and the HLA associations seemed to be driven largely by CMV exposure. Cytomegalovirus status was reported to be diagnosed by the classifier with high specificity and sensitivity in both the original and validation cohorts. A further reported finding was that TCR beta sequences accurately predicted the HLA-A and HLA-B alleles for most subjects in the first cohort.

The library relied on the immunoSEQ multiplex PCR assay. A mixture of 60 forward primers for TCR Vbeta segments and 13 reverse primers for TCR Jbeta segments was used in the multiplex PCR. A multiplex PCR assay on genomic DNA amplified the CDR3 region of rearranged TCR beta genes. The Illumina HiSeq System was used to sequence the amplified TCR beta libraries as 87-base-pair reads. In the original analysis: In a later analysis, tens of millions of unique TCR beta chains were counted across the roughly 700 repertoires, and approximately 9.9 million of these chains were shared by at least two donors. To remove PCR and sequencing errors, raw reads were error-corrected and collapsed into unique sequences using a nearest-neighbor algorithm that merged closely related sequences. To assign V, D and J gene segments, CDR3 sequences were aligned to IMGT reference sequences. For a sequence to be retained, at least a six-nucleotide match to both a V gene segment and a J gene segment was required. Rearrangements were called productive when the CDR3 lacked stop codons and stayed in frame with V and J; all others were non-productive. Following IMGT convention, CDR3 was defined as the stretch from the second conserved V-encoded cysteine up to the conserved J-encoded phenylalanine. Sequences without an unambiguous match to a single V gene segment were excluded from the earlier analysis of almost 600 of the donors. In an earlier analysis of about 590 of the donors, a V segment was called functional when productive rearrangements were above 56.7%, and segregating when the standard deviation between donors exceeded 5%. A statistical classification framework was built to diagnose cytomegalovirus status from the catalog of TCR beta chain sequences. In a later analysis, TCR nucleotide sequences were compared against IMGT/GENE-DB human TR gene sequences so that V and J genes could be assigned. Using the TCRdist pipeline, a later analysis assigned CDR3 sequences along with most-parsimonious VDJ recombination scenarios. In a later analysis, every TCR beta chain was defined by the combination of its CDR3 amino acid sequence and its V-gene family, and reads without a unique V-gene family were dropped. A later analysis removed 550 to 650 highly shared, low-generation-probability nucleotide sequences to deal with suspected cross-contamination and a sequencing artifact. In a later analysis, a clonal expansion index was calculated for each public chain from normalized within-repertoire ranks of inferred template counts. In a later analysis, generation probabilities were computed with a VDJ recombination model fitted to out-of-frame rearrangements, and the resulting probabilities were checked against IGoR. In a later analysis, TCR-TCR, TCR-HLA and TCR-CMV co-occurrence was scored with hypergeometric tests, and a repertoire-size bias correction was applied to TCR pairs. A later analysis estimated false discovery rates by permuting HLA or CMV assignments 20 times. A later analysis grouped co-occurring TCRs with DBSCAN, adding TCRdist sequence similarity when clustering within HLA-allele-positive subsets. For co-occurrence clustering, repertoires with fewer than 30,000 or more than 120,000 public chains were excluded, along with several repertoires with anomalous nucleotide sharing. As stored in TCRdb, this immuneACCESS dataset retains in-frame rearrangements with V and J assigned. A fraction of the clones does not appear; measured against another copy, unresolved V genes explain less than half of the discrepancy, and the remainder lacks a known reason. The V and J calls and clone size come from that table; D and trimming were worked out from the DNA. The sample table lists about 190,000 clones, roughly 80% of them with a count of one. The ten largest clones take up roughly 3.1% of the sample.

The cohort comprised around 690 healthy bone marrow donors. All cohort members were sampled while nominally healthy, although unrecorded immune exposures were likely present. The donor was CMV seropositive and belonged to the group of 250 to 350 seropositive cohort members. A peripheral blood sample was collected from each donor, and TCR beta sequencing was performed on peripheral blood mononuclear cells. The Qiagen DNeasy Blood Extraction Kit was used to extract genomic DNA from the blood cell samples. On this clone: Its cognate antigen has yet to be identified. No base quality values were provided; no much bigger clone lies one nucleotide off.

This sequence originates from a man aged 35 to 55 in good health and CMV-seropositive. Input material: PBMCs.

CDR3 loop: CASSLNGGFSYNEQFF. Here is the DNA: TGTGCCAGCAGCCTCAATGGAGGATTTTCCTACAATGAGCAGTTCTTC. The chain links TRBV7-2 with TRBJ2-1, and perhaps TRBD2 as D gene, on 5 matching bases. The V and J ends are trimmed by 5 bases and 1 base, leaving 15 bases between them. The CDR1 and CDR2 encoded by the germline V gene are SGHTA and FQGNSA. The CDR3 sequence holds 16 residues, the cysteine and phenylalanine included. The kept DNA is CDR3 alone, 48 bases in frame from the first base. Joined to the reference TRBV7-2 and TRBJ2-1 proteins, this CDR3 gives the full variable domain: GAGVSQSPSNKVTEKGKDVELRCDPISGHTALYWYRQSLGQGLEFLIYFQGNSAPDKSGLPSDRFSAERTGGSVSTLTIQRTQQEDSAVYLCASSLNGGFSYNEQFFGPGTRLTVL.